These 13 T cell receptor beta chains originate from one sample sequenced in a study of blood T cell repertoires in COVID-19. Measured with immunoSEQ multiplex PCR; TCRdb has only the in-frame clones, and not every one. The sample holds around 200,000 clones; around 85% are singletons and the top ten take approximately 11%. Sequencing input: peripheral blood. Receptors were obtained from a human donor with active or convalescent COVID-19. The donor label of this sample is uncertain.

This chain connects TRBV9 to TRBJ1-2; a possible D gene is TRBD1 (5 bases). The V gene's germline CDR1 is SGDLS and CDR2 YYNGEE. CDR3 length: 14 amino acids. V lost 3 bases, J lost 2 bases, and 11 bases lay in between. The CDR3: CASSGPTGNYGYTF. The CDR3 coding sequence is TGTGCCAGCAGCGGACCCACAGGAAACTATGGCTACACCTTC. Supplemented by reference TRBV9 and TRBJ1-2, the full variable domain reads DSGVTQTPKHLITATGQRVTLRCSPRSGDLSVYWYQQSLDQGLQFLIQYYNGEERAKGNILERFSAQQFPDLHSELNLSSLELGDSALYFCASSGPTGNYGYTFGSGTRLTVV.

The chain is built from TRBV5-4 and TRBJ2-7; 7 bases match TRBD2. Germline CDR1 is SGHNT and CDR2 is YYREEE (reference sequence). The CDR3 has 15 residues. Unmatched junction bases numbered 9, after V lost 4 bases and J lost 2 bases. The CDR3: CASSPGAGEPYEQYF. The CDR3 DNA is TGTGCCAGCAGCCCTGGCGCGGGAGAACCCTACGAGCAGTACTTC.

This clone was counted only a few times. The CDR3 DNA sequence: TGTGCCAGTCGGCTAGCGGGAGGCATCAATGAGCAGTTCTTC. This translates into CASRLAGGINEQFF. This chain uses TRBV19 with TRBJ2-1; 11 bases are a match to TRBD2. V was clipped by 8 bases and J by 6 bases; unmatched bases: 6. Germline-derived CDR1 and CDR2 are LNHDA and SQIVND (reference sequence). This CDR3 has 14 residues.

The chain has TRBV10-2 and TRBJ1-1, with D possibly being TRBD1 (6 bases). CDR1 and CDR2 from the germline V gene are WSHSY and SAAADI. V lost 6 bases, J lost 5 bases, and 16 bases lay in between. The CDR3 runs 14 residues. Here the CDR3 reads CASRSGAPWTEAFF. CDR3 coding DNA: TGCGCCAGCAGGTCAGGGGCACCGTGGACTGAAGCTTTCTTT.

This clone was observed once. This chain connects TRBV7-9 to TRBJ2-1; the match to TRBD1 covers 7 bases. The CDR3 runs 14 residues. The germline gives CDR1 SEHNR, CDR2 FQNEAQ (reference sequence). V gave up 5 bases and J gave up 2 bases; unmatched junction bases: 3. The CDR3 DNA reads as TGTGCCAGCAGCCACGGGACAGCCTACAATGAGCAGTTCTTC. It is translated as CASSHGTAYNEQFF.

The J gene is TRBJ2-1, the V gene TRBV5-1, with 12 bases that match TRBD1. Germline CDR1 reads SGHRS; CDR2 reads YFSETQ. This CDR3 is built from 16 residues. Trimming cost V 0 bases and J 6 bases; bases outside gene matches: 4. The DNA for the CDR3 is TGCGCCAGCAGCTTGGCGGGGACAGGGGGCCCCAATGAGCAGTTCTTC. It is translated as CASSLAGTGGPNEQFF. The full variable domain, its missing parts supplied by reference TRBV5-1 and TRBJ2-1, is KAGVTQTPRYLIKTRGQQVTLSCSPISGHRSVSWYQQTPGQGLQFLFEYFSETQRNKGNFPGRFSGRQFSNSRSEMNVSTLELGDSALYLCASSLAGTGGPNEQFFGPGTRLTVL.

The V gene is TRBV4-3, the J gene TRBJ2-5; weak D call: TRBD1 (6 bases). This CDR3 is 14 amino acids long. In germline, CDR1 is LGHNA, CDR2 YSLEER. The V end was cut by 2 bases, the J end by 5 bases, with 12 bases between. The CDR3 DNA sequence: TGCGCCAGCAGCCAACAACAGGGTGGGGAGACCCAGTACTTC. It yields the protein CASSQQQGGETQYF.

The chain links TRBV9 to TRBJ2-7; TRBD1 matches 9 bases. V dropped 3 bases and J dropped 4; count of bases not matched to a gene: 8. Germline assignment: CDR1 SGDLS and CDR2 YYNGEE. The length of the CDR3 is 15 residues. The CDR3 coding sequence is TGTGCCAGCAGCGACCGGGACAGGGTAATTTACGAGCAGTACTTC. Amino acid sequence: CASSDRDRVIYEQYF.

The V gene is TRBV18, the J gene TRBJ1-5, with D unclear. Germline V gene data show CDR1 as KGHSH and CDR2 as LQKENI. The CDR3 length is 13 residues. The germline V and J ends were trimmed by 5 bases and 7 bases, with 12 bases remaining between them. In DNA form, the CDR3 reads TGTGCCAGCTCAAGGATTTTGGAGCAGCCCCAGCATTTT. Translated: CASSRILEQPQHF.

By its share, this clone is large. V gene TRBV27 combines with J gene TRBJ1-2, with D unclear. Trimming took 0 bases from V and 4 from J, leaving 18 bases between them. From germline, CDR1 is MNHEY and CDR2 SMNVEV (reference sequence). This CDR3 is built from 17 residues. Here the CDR3 reads CASSLSPLTELGYGYTF. In DNA form, the CDR3 reads TGTGCCAGCAGTTTATCCCCCTTGACGGAGCTAGGCTATGGCTACACCTTC.

The chain employs TRBV9 and TRBJ2-1; TRBD2 agrees at 7 bases. V lost 3 bases and J lost 5; bases outside the gene matches: 2. This CDR3 contains 13 residues. Germline V gives CDR1 SGDLS, CDR2 YYNGEE. CDR3 sequence: CASSGGSHNEQFF. In DNA, the CDR3 is TGTGCCAGCAGCGGCGGGAGTCACAATGAGCAGTTCTTC.

The chain is built from TRBV18 and TRBJ2-7, with 15 bases lining up with TRBD2. The germline V gene has CDR1 KGHSH and CDR2 LQKENI. CDR3 size: 16 residues. J was trimmed by 4 bases and V by 3 bases; bases with no gene match: 4. As DNA, the CDR3 is TGTGCCAGCTCACCGGGACTAGCGGGAGGCCTTTACGAGCAGTACTTC. Encoded protein: CASSPGLAGGLYEQYF.

The CDR3 sequence: CASSQTSGGETQYF. CDR3 DNA: TGTGCCAGCAGCCAAACTAGCGGGGGGGAGACCCAGTACTTC. The chain is built from TRBV3-1 (or the pseudogene TRBV3-2) and TRBJ2-5, with TRBD2 matching 12 bases. CDR3 length equals 14 residues. V lost 2 bases and J lost 5; bases outside the gene matches: 0. Germline assignment: CDR1 LGHDT and CDR2 YNNKEL (reference sequence).